The 24 T cell receptor beta chains in this list originate from one sample, sequenced in a study of cytomegalovirus exposure and HLA in healthy donors. The PCR contained 60 Vbeta and 13 Jbeta primers. Repertoires were generated with immunoSEQ multiplex PCR, while TCRdb's copy carries only in-frame clones and drops some. The table lists over 150,000 clones, around 67% of them singletons. Sequences were obtained from PBMCs. The receptors shown here come from a woman aged 25 to 39 in good health and CMV-seropositive.

The rearrangement joins TRBV18 to TRBJ2-7; 9 bases line up with TRBD1. Germline V gene lookup returns CDR1 KGHSH and CDR2 LQKENI. The J segment lost 1 base and the V segment lost 2 bases, leaving 0 bases of the junction unmatched. The CDR3 has 14 amino acids. This chain's CDR3 is CASSPGQGSYEQYF. Written as DNA, the CDR3 is TGTGCCAGCTCACCAGGACAGGGGTCCTACGAGCAGTACTTC.

This clone came up a few times. The chain recombines TRBV5-1 with TRBJ2-7; 10 bases are shared with TRBD2. This CDR3 region has 13 residues. Germline loops: CDR1 SGHRS, CDR2 YFSETQ. Trimming took 4 bases from V and 6 from J; bases not matched to a gene: 4. The CDR3 nucleotides are TGCGCCAGCAGCCCGGGACTAGCGCGCGAGCAGTACTTC. This translates into CASSPGLAREQYF.

V gene TRBV11-2 combines with J gene TRBJ2-7; TRBD1 matches at 9 bases. CDR1 SGHAT and CDR2 FQNNGV come from the germline V gene. Germline trimming cut 0 bases from V and 2 bases from J; bases unmatched to any gene: 8. The CDR3 has 17 residues. CDR3 DNA sequence: TGTGCCAGCAGCTTAGACCCTCCCGGGACAGGGACCTACGAGCAGTACTTC. It translates to CASSLDPPGTGTYEQYF.

J is TRBJ1-2 and V is TRBV19, with 9 bases aligning to TRBD1. J gave up 8 bases and V 6 bases, and 7 bases lay outside the gene matches. The CDR3 sequence is 13 residues long. Per germline, CDR1 LNHDA and CDR2 SQIVND (reference sequence). The CDR3 bases are TGTGCCAGTAGCGGGACAGGGAAAGAGGGCTACACCTTC. Protein: CASSGTGKEGYTF.

J is TRBJ2-7 and V is TRBV5-6; unclear D gene. CDR1 and CDR2 from the germline V gene are SGHDT and YYEEEE. There are 12 residues in the CDR3. Trimming removed 6 bases at V and 6 bases at J, with 13 bases between. Here the CDR3 DNA reads TGTGCCAGCAACTTTCCCCTCGGCGAGCAGTACTTC. Its translation: CASNFPLGEQYF.

The gene calls are TRBV6-6 and TRBJ2-2; TRBD1 matches at 8 bases. V was pared by 2 bases and J by 4 bases, with 3 bases of the junction left unmatched. From germline, CDR1 is MNHNY and CDR2 SVGAGI (reference sequence). This CDR3 comprises 15 residues. The CDR3 DNA reads TGTGCCAGCAGTTACGGAACAGGGGGCACCGGGGAGCTGTTTTTT. Translation gives CASSYGTGGTGELFF.

The rearrangement uses TRBV30 and TRBJ1-2, with 8 bases fitting TRBD1. The CDR3 length is 13 residues. The ends lost 7 bases at V and 4 bases at J; junction bases unmatched: 8. Germline CDR1 GTSNPN, CDR2 SVGIG (reference sequence). The chain's CDR3 is CASLDRAVYGYTF. The DNA of the CDR3 is TGTGCCTCCCTGGACAGGGCGGTCTATGGCTACACCTTC.

The sample holds one count of this clone. The chain uses TRBV4-1 and TRBJ1-5, with a possible D match to TRBD1 (6 bases). The germline V gene encodes CDR1 MGHRA and CDR2 YSYEKL. This CDR3 has 15 amino acids. Trimming cost V 0 bases and J 4 bases, with 10 bases left between them. CDR3 in DNA: TGCGCCAGCAGCCAAGATGGTCAGGGGAATCAGCCCCAGCATTTT. It encodes CASSQDGQGNQPQHF.

V gene TRBV5-1 combines with J gene TRBJ2-7, with 7 nucleotides matching TRBD2. Germline values: CDR1 SGHRS, CDR2 YFSETQ. The CDR3 contains 14 residues. With V trimmed by 2 bases and J by 5 bases, 7 bases remained unmatched. The CDR3 coding sequence is TGCGCCAGCAGCTTCGGGCGGGAGAATAACGAGCAGTACTTC. Translating gives CASSFGRENNEQYF.

J is TRBJ2-1 and V is TRBV19, with 7 bases fitting TRBD2. Trimming removed 10 bases from V and 8 bases from J; junction bases left unmatched: 8. CDR3 length: 12 amino acids. The V gene's germline CDR1 is LNHDA and CDR2 SQIVND (reference sequence). CDR3 coding DNA: TGTGCCACCTCCTGGGGGGGGGATGAGCAGTTCTTC. Encoded protein: CATSWGGDEQFF.

The V gene is TRBV4-1, the J gene TRBJ2-3; 7 bases line up with TRBD2. Germline CDR1 reads MGHRA; CDR2 reads YSYEKL. J gave up 4 bases and V 0 bases, and 10 bases lay outside the gene matches. This CDR3 contains 17 residues. The CDR3 loop is CASSQDLGGPFADTQYF. The DNA for the CDR3 is TGCGCCAGCAGCCAAGATTTGGGAGGGCCTTTTGCAGATACGCAGTATTTT.

The chain uses TRBV21-1 and TRBJ2-3; TRBD2 is the table's D call, not checked against the DNA. TRBV21-1 is a known pseudogene. The CDR3 sequence is 24 residues long. The CDR3 reads CASSKVSRGLAGGENRGSTDTQYF. CDR3 DNA sequence: TGTGCCAGCAGCAAAGTTAGCAGAGGTCTGGCGGGAGGGGAAAACCGTGGCAGCACAGATACGCAGTATTTT.

This chain links TRBV2 with TRBJ2-2; D is unclear. Trimming shortened V by 3 bases and J by 1 base, and 9 bases separated the two germline ends. CDR1 is SNHLY and CDR2 is FYNNEI in the germline V gene. CDR3 length: 15 amino acids. The CDR3 nucleotides are TGTGCCAGCAGTGAGCGGCGGATGAACACCGGGGAGCTGTTTTTT. Translated: CASSERRMNTGELFF.

This clone has a single count. The chain joins TRBV7-9 to TRBJ2-7; 12 bases are shared with TRBD2. The ends lost 1 base at V and 4 bases at J; junction bases unmatched: 8. This CDR3 spans 17 amino acids. CDR1 and CDR2 (germline): SEHNR, FQNEAQ (reference sequence). The CDR3 loop is CASSLGLAGVGGYEQYF. Written as DNA, the CDR3 is TGTGCCAGCAGCTTAGGACTAGCGGGAGTCGGAGGGTACGAGCAGTACTTC.

The V call is TRBV29-1, the J call TRBJ1-1; D is unclear. The CDR3 spans 11 residues. Between the trimmed V and J ends, which lost 5 bases and 11 bases, there was a span of 15 bases. Per germline, CDR1 SQVTM and CDR2 ANQGSEA. The DNA of the CDR3 is TGCAGCGTTACGGTCCTGCGAGAGGCTTTCTTT. This encodes CSVTVLREAFF.

The rearrangement links TRBV4-2 to TRBJ2-1, with 7 bases fitting TRBD2. V was clipped by 4 bases and J by 3 bases; unmatched bases: 9. The CDR3 runs 16 residues. Germline CDR1 is LGHNA and CDR2 is YNFKEQ. CDR3 sequence (DNA): TGTGCCAGCAGCCGGAGACTAGCCCAACTCTACAATGAGCAGTTCTTC. Translating gives CASSRRLAQLYNEQFF.

The chain carries TRBV28 and TRBJ1-6, with D perhaps TRBD1 (6 bases). V was pared by 6 bases and J by 0 bases, with 12 bases between. The CDR3 length is 16 residues. The germline CDR1 and CDR2 sequences are MDHEN and SYDVKM. CDR3 sequence reads: CASSWTAFSYNSPLHF. The CDR3 DNA is TGTGCCAGCAGCTGGACAGCTTTCTCCTATAATTCACCCCTCCACTTT.

This clone was found a few times. The genes are TRBV4-1 and TRBJ2-1; 10 bases are a match to TRBD1. The junction had 4 bases not matched to a gene; V was cut back by 5 bases and J by 3 bases. Germline assignment: CDR1 MGHRA and CDR2 YSYEKL. The CDR3 runs 15 residues. CDR3 region: CASSGWTGGYNEQFF. CDR3 coding DNA: TGCGCCAGCAGCGGGTGGACAGGGGGCTACAATGAGCAGTTCTTC.

The V call is TRBV5-1, the J call TRBJ2-2; possible D gene TRBD1, 6 bases. This CDR3 region has 16 residues. V gave up 1 base and J gave up 0 bases, with 10 bases separating them. Germline CDR1 SGHRS, CDR2 YFSETQ. The CDR3 loop reads CASSLTGKANTGELFF. As DNA, the CDR3 is TGCGCCAGCAGCTTGACAGGGAAGGCGAACACCGGGGAGCTGTTTTTT.

The chain carries TRBV28 and TRBJ1-1; D is uncertain. Trimming shortened V by 5 bases and J by 11 bases, and 15 bases separated the two germline ends. The CDR3 runs 12 residues. Germline loops: CDR1 MDHEN, CDR2 SYDVKM. Here the CDR3 reads CASSTEGRRAFF. CDR3 bases: TGTGCCAGCAGTACGGAGGGCCGCCGGGCTTTCTTT.

This sequence joins TRBV6-1 and TRBJ1-3; D is undetermined. The CDR3 has 16 residues. Germline V gives CDR1 MNHNS, CDR2 SASEGT. The germline V and J ends were trimmed by 3 bases and 5 bases, with 17 bases remaining between them. In nucleotides, the CDR3 is TGTGCCAGCAGTGATTCGGAGGCAGCGCGTAGAAACACCATATATTTT. Residues: CASSDSEAARRNTIYF.

The chain combines TRBV5-8 with TRBJ1-5, with unresolved D. Germline V gene sequence: CDR1 SGHTS, CDR2 YDEGEE. V dropped 2 bases and J dropped 0 bases, with 6 bases sitting between them. The length of the CDR3 is 14 residues. This CDR3 reads CASSLRVSNQPQHF. The CDR3 nucleotides are TGTGCCAGCAGCTTACGGGTTAGCAATCAGCCCCAGCATTTT.

The chain uses TRBV27 and TRBJ2-7, with 10 bases lining up with TRBD1. The CDR3 is 15 amino acids. Per the germline V gene, CDR1 is MNHEY and CDR2 is SMNVEV (reference sequence). J lost 4 bases, V lost 0 bases, and 3 bases had no gene match. The CDR3 loop is CASSLSRGQGYEQYF. Here the CDR3 DNA reads TGTGCCAGCAGTTTATCGAGGGGACAGGGGTACGAGCAGTACTTC.

This clone was detected a few times. V gene TRBV5-1 combines with J gene TRBJ1-6; 7 positions match TRBD1. Unmatched junction bases numbered 4, after V lost 4 bases and J lost 0 bases. CDR3 size: 16 residues. Germline V gives CDR1 SGHRS, CDR2 YFSETQ. The CDR3 protein is CASSGGQSSYNSPLHF. The CDR3 DNA reads as TGCGCCAGCAGCGGGGGACAGAGCTCCTATAATTCACCCCTCCACTTT.